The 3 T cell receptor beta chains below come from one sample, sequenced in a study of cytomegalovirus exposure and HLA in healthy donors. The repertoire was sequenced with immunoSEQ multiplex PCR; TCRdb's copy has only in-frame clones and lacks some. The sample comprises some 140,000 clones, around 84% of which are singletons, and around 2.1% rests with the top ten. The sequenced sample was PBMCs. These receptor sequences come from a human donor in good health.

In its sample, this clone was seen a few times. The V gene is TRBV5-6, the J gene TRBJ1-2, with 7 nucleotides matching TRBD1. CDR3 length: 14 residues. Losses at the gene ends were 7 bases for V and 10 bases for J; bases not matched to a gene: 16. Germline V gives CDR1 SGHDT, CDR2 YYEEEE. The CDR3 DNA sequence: TGTGCCAGCGGATTAGGGGGCCGGCTATATAACTACACCTTC. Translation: CASGLGGRLYNYTF. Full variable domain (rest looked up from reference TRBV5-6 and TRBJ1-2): DAGVTQSPTHLIKTRGQQVTLRCSPKSGHDTVSWYQQALGQGPQFIFQYYEEEERQRGNFPDRFSGHQFPNYSSELNVNALLLGDSALYLCASGLGGRLYNYTFGSGTRLTVV.

Here the CDR3 reads CAITAKSSTDTQYF. In DNA, the CDR3 is TGTGCCATCACCGCGAAATCTAGCACAGATACGCAGTATTTT. J is TRBJ2-3 and V is TRBV10-3; D is uncertain. CDR3 length: 14 residues. Germline CDR1 is ENHRY and CDR2 is SYGVKD. Trimming stripped 7 bases from V and 0 bases from J, with 11 bases between.

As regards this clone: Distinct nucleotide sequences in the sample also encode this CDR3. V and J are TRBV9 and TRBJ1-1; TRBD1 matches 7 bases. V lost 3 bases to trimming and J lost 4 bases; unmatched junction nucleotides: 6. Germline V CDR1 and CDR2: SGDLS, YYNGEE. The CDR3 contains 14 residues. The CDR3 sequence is CASSARQGSTEAFF. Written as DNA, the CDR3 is TGTGCCAGCAGCGCCAGACAGGGCAGCACTGAAGCTTTCTTT.